This section outlines one T cell receptor (beta chain) sequence together with its context. Doses given second, at about 4 or about 12 weeks, were pooled. This CDR3 contains 17 residues. CDR1 is SNHLY, CDR2 FYNNEI, per germline. Trimming removed 3 bases from V and 3 bases from J; junction bases left unmatched: 10. The data are from a study of T cell responses to AZD1222 COVID-19 vaccine. Sequencing used immunoSEQ multiplex PCR; TCRdb keeps in-frame clones, though not all of them. The profile shows 120,000 or so clones, roughly 92% of them singletons. The clonotype was recovered from an adult who received the AZD1222 COVID-19 vaccine. The source material was peripheral blood, sampled 28 days after the second AZD1222 dose. This chain links TRBV2 with TRBJ2-1, with 8 bases aligning to TRBD2. CDR3 region: CASSDEVSGVGYNEQFF. The CDR3 nucleotides read TGTGCCAGCAGTGATGAGGTTAGCGGGGTGGGCTACAATGAGCAGTTCTTC.